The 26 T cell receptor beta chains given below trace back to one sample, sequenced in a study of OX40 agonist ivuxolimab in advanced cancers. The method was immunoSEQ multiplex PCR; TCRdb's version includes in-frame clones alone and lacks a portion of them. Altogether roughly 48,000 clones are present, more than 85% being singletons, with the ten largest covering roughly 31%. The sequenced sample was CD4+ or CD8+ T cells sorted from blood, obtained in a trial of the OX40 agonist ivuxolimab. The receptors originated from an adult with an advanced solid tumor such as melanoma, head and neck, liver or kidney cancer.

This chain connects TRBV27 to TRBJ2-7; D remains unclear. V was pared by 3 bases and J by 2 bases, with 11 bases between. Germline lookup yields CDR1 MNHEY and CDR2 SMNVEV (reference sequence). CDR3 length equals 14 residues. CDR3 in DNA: TGTGCCAGCAGTTTCGCGGCCAAAACCTACGAGCAGTACTTC. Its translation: CASSFAAKTYEQYF.

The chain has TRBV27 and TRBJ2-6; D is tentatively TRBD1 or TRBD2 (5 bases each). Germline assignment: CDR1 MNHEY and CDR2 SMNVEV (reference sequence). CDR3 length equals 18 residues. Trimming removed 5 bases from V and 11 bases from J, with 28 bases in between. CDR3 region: CASSSVGAARAVVDVLTF. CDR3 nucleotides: TGTGCCAGCAGTAGTGTCGGGGCAGCCCGTGCGGTGGTCGACGTCCTGACTTTC.

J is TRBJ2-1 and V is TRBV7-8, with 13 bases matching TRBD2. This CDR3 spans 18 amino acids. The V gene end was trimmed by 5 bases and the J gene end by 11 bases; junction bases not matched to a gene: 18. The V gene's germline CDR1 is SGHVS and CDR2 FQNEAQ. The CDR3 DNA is TGTGCCAGCAGCAATCCGACTAGCGGGGGGCCCGGCGGATCGAAGCAGTTCTTC. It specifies CASSNPTSGGPGGSKQFF.

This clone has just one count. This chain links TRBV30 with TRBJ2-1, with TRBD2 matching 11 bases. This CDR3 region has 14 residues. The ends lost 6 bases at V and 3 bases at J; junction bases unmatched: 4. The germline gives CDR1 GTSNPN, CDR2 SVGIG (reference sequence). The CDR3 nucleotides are TGTGCCTGCCCGGGACTAGCGGACTACAATGAGCAGTTCTTC. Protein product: CACPGLADYNEQFF.

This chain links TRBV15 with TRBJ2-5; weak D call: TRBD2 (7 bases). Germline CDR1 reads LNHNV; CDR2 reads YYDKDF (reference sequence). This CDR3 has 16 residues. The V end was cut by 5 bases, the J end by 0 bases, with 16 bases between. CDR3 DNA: TGTGCCACCAGCCCCCGGGGGGCCGAGTACCAAGAGACCCAGTACTTC. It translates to CATSPRGAEYQETQYF.

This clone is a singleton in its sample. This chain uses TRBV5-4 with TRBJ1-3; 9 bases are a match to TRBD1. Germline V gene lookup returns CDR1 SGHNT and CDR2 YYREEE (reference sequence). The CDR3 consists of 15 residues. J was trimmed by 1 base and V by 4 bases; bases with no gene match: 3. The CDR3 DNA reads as TGTGCCAGCAGCGAGGACAGGGGATCTGGAAACACCATATATTTT. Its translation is CASSEDRGSGNTIYF. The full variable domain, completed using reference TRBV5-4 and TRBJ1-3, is ETGVTQSPTHLIKTRGQQVTLRCSSQSGHNTVSWYQQALGQGPQFIFQYYREEENGRGNFPPRFSGLQFPNYSSELNVNALELDDSALYLCASSEDRGSGNTIYFGEGSWLTVV.

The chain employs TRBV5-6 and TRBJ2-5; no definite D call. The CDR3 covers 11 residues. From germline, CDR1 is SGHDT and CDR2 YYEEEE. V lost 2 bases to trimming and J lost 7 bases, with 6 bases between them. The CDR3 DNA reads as TGTGCCAGCAGCTTTAGTGGGACCCAGTACTTC. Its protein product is CASSFSGTQYF.

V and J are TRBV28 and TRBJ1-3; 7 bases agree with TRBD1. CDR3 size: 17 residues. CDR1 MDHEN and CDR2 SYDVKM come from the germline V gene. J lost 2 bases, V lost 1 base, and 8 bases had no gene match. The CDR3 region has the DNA TGTGCCAGCAGTTTATTGGTCAGGGGGAGAACTGGAAACACCATATATTTT. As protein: CASSLLVRGRTGNTIYF. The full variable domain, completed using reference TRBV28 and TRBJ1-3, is DVKVTQSSRYLVKRTGEKVFLECVQDMDHENMFWYRQDPGLGLRLIYFSYDVKMKEKGDIPEGYSVSREKKERFSLILESASTNQTSMYLCASSLLVRGRTGNTIYFGEGSWLTVV.

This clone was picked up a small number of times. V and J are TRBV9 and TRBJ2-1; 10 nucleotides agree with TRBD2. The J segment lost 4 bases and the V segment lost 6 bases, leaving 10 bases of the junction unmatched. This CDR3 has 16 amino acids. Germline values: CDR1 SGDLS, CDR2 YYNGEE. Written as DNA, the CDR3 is TGTGCCAGCACCGCGACCGGGACTAGCGTTTACAATGAGCAGTTCTTC. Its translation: CASTATGTSVYNEQFF.

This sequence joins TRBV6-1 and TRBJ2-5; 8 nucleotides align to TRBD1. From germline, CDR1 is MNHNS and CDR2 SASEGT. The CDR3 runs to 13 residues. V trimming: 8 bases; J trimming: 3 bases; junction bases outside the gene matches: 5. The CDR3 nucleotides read TGTGCCAGCCGGGACAGGTTTGAAGAGACCCAGTACTTC. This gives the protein CASRDRFEETQYF.

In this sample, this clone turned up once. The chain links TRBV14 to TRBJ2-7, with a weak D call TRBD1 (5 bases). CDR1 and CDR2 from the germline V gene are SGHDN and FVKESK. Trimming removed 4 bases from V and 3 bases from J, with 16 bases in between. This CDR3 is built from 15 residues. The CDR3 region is CASSPLQGTFYEQYF. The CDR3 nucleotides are TGTGCCAGCAGCCCACTTCAGGGTACGTTCTACGAGCAGTACTTC.

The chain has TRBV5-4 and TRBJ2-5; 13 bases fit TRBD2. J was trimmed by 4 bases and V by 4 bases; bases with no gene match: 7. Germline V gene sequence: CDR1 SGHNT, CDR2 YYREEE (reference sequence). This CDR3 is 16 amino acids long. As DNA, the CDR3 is TGTGCCAGCAGCCCTTGGACTAGCGGGAGTGGAGAGACCCAGTACTTC. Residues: CASSPWTSGSGETQYF.

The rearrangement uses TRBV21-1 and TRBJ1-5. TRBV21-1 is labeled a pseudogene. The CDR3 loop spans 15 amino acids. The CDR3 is CASSYREGGNQPQHF. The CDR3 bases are TGTGCCAGCAGCTACCGGGAGGGTGGCAATCAGCCCCAGCATTTT.

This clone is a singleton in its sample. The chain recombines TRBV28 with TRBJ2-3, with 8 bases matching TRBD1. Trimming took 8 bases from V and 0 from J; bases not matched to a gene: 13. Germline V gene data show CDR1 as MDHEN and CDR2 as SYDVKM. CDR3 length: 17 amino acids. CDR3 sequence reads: CASETGVRPSSTDTQYF. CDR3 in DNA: TGTGCCAGCGAGACAGGGGTCAGACCTTCTAGCACAGATACGCAGTATTTT.

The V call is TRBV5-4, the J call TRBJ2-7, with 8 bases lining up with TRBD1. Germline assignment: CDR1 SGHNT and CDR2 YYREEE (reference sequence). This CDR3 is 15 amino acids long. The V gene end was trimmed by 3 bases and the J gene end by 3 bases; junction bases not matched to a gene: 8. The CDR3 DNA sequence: TGTGCCAGCAGCTCCCGGCACGGACAGGGCTACGAGCAGTACTTC. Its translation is CASSSRHGQGYEQYF.

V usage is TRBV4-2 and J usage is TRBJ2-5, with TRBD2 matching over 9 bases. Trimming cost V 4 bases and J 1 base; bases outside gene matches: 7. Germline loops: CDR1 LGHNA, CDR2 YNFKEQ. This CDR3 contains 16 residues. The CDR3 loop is CASSPEKRGVQETQYF. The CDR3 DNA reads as TGTGCCAGCAGCCCGGAGAAGCGGGGGGTCCAAGAGACCCAGTACTTC.

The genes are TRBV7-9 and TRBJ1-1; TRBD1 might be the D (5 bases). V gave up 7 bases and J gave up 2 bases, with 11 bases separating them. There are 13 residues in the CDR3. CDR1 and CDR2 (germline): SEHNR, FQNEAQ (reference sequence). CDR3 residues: CASTGPLNTEAFF. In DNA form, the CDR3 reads TGTGCCAGCACGGGGCCCTTAAACACTGAAGCTTTCTTT.

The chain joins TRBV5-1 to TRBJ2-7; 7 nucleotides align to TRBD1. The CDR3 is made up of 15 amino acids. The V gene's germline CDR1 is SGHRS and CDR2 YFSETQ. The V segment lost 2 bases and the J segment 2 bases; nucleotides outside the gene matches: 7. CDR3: CASSFRVTGPYEQYF. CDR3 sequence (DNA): TGCGCCAGCAGCTTTAGGGTGACAGGGCCCTACGAGCAGTACTTC.

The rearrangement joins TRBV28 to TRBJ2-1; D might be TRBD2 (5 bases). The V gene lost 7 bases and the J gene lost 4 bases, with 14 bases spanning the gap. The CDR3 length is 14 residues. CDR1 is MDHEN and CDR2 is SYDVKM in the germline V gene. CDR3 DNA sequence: TGTGCCAGCACCTCGACTACCACTTACAATGAGCAGTTCTTC. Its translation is CASTSTTTYNEQFF.

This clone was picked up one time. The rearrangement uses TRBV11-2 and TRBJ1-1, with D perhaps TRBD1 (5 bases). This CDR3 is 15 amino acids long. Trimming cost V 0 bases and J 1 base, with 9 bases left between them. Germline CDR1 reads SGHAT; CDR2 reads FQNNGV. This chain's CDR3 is CASSLDDSPNTEAFF. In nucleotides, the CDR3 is TGTGCCAGCAGCTTAGATGACAGCCCGAACACTGAAGCTTTCTTT.

CDR3 amino acids: CASSWASGDSDTQYF. In DNA, the CDR3 is TGTGCCAGCAGTTGGGCTAGCGGGGACTCAGATACGCAGTATTTT. The J gene is TRBJ2-3, the V gene TRBV9, with 9 positions matching TRBD2. Germline V lookup: CDR1 SGDLS, CDR2 YYNGEE. The CDR3 totals 15 residues. The V and J ends lost 5 bases and 4 bases, in that order; junction bases with no gene match: 8.

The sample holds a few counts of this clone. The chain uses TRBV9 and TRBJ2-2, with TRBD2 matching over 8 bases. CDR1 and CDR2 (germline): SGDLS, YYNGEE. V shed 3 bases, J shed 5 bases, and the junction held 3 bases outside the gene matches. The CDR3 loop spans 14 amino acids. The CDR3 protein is CASSDGGGTGELFF. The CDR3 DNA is TGTGCCAGCAGCGACGGCGGGGGGACCGGGGAGCTGTTTTTT.

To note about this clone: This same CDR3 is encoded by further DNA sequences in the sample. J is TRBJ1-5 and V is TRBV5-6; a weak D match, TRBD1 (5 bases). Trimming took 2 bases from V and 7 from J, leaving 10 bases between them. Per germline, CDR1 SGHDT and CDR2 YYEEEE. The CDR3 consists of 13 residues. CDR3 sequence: CASSFGGGQPQHF. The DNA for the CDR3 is TGTGCCAGCAGCTTTGGGGGGGGACAGCCCCAGCATTTT. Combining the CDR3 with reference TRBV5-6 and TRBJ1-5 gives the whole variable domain DAGVTQSPTHLIKTRGQQVTLRCSPKSGHDTVSWYQQALGQGPQFIFQYYEEEERQRGNFPDRFSGHQFPNYSSELNVNALLLGDSALYLCASSFGGGQPQHFGDGTRLSIL.

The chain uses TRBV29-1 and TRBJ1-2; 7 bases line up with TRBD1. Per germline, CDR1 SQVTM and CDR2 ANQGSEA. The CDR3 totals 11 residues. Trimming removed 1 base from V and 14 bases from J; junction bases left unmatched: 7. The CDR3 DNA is TGCAGCGTTGAAGCCCGACAGGGTTGGACCTTC. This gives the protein CSVEARQGWTF.

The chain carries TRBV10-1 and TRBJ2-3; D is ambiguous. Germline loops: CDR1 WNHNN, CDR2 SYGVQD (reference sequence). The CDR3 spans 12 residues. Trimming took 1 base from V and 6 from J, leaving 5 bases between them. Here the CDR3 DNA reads TGCGCCAGCAGTGAGTATGGGGATACGCAGTATTTT. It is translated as CASSEYGDTQYF.

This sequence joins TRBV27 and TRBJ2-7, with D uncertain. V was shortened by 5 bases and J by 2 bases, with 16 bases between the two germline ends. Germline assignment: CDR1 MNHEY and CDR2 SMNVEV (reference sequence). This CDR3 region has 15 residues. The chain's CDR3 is CASSLRAQPAYEQYF. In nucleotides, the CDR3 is TGTGCCAGCAGTCTCCGAGCGCAGCCAGCCTACGAGCAGTACTTC.